This T cell receptor beta chain was captured in a study of shared clonotypes between healthy human individuals. The protocol was immunoSEQ multiplex PCR, while the TCRdb copy is restricted to in-frame clones and leaves out a portion. The sample has roughly 2.5 million clones; approximately 92% are singletons. Details on this clone: Its antigen remains unknown.

Deletions cut 3 bases from V and 1 base from J, with 6 bases between. Germline V gene data show CDR1 as MNHEY and CDR2 as SMNVEV (reference sequence). CDR3 length: 13 residues. Whole-study results and caveats: The sharing of approximately 5.1% of naive CD4 clonotypes was seen across a handful of donors.

The chain is built from TRBV27 and TRBJ1-1; no firm D call. The sequenced sample consisted of naive CD4+ T cells sorted from blood. As for subset: CD45RA+ positively selected. This TCR was recovered from a man aged 18 to 35 in good health. This CDR3 reads CASSFTRNTEAFF. CDR3 sequence (DNA): TGTGCCAGCAGTTTCACCAGGAACACTGAAGCTTTCTTT.